This record concerns one T cell receptor beta chain sequence. Antigen specificity is unknown. CDR1 is PRHDT, CDR2 FYEKMQ, per germline (reference sequence). The CDR3 has 13 residues. V dropped 5 bases and J dropped 8 bases, with 15 bases sitting between them. This sample was included in a study of T cell responses to AZD1222 COVID-19 vaccine. Study results and caveats: Mostly white British, mostly female donors; authors suggested clonal diversity may be underestimated. Nearly half of the spike-specific TCRs reportedly recognize variant regions that carry no mutations.

Analysis merged second doses at about 4 or about 12 weeks. Clones were sequenced by immunoSEQ multiplex PCR, and TCRdb holds only the in-frame ones, with some missing. The sample includes about 69,000 clones, around four fifths of them seen just once. The input for sequencing was peripheral blood, taken 28 days after the second AZD1222 dose. The chain recombines TRBV13 with TRBJ1-2, with a weak D call TRBD1 (5 bases). The receptor was derived from an adult who received the AZD1222 COVID-19 vaccine. CDR3 amino acids: CASSLSGRGGYTF. The CDR3 coding sequence is TGTGCCAGCAGCCTATCAGGGAGGGGAGGCTACACCTTC.